This T cell receptor beta chain derives from a study of blood T cell repertoires in COVID-19 (dated by TCRdb to about 2020). Broadly, across the study: The collaborator samples originated in the United States, Italy and Spain and spanned the acute and convalescent phases of COVID-19. The repertoires were released in a freely available public database meant as a resource for research on the immune response to SARS-CoV-2. Where available, HLA class I and class II types were taken from metadata supplied by the sample provider and were not determined by assay-based typing. The samples were drawn from the first 160 participants of the ongoing ImmuneRACE study and from over a thousand subjects provided by 6 global collaborators. The prospective study material was composed of cDNA or gDNA derived from T cells, B-cell-depleted T cells, or PBMCs. Deeply sampled blood TCRbeta repertoires from subjects exposed to, actively infected with, or recovered from COVID-19 were included in the dataset. A de-identified subject ID, COVID-19 status, age in years and sex were almost always included in the sample metadata.

Overall study results and their limits: The quantity of clinical and demographic metadata differed by source and by participant and was supplied without curation.

The CDR3 measures 16 amino acids from cysteine to phenylalanine. Left in the record is the CDR3 DNA by itself, 48 bases read in frame from the first base. CDR1 is given as LNHDA and CDR2 as SQIVND, both from the germline V gene (reference sequence). V is pared back by 2 bases and J by 5 bases, with 15 bases lying between the germline termini. TCRbeta CDR3 regions were amplified from genomic DNA by means of the immunoSEQ Assay, a bias-controlled multiplex PCR. The study's own analysis went as follows. Nucleated cell counts per sample were estimated from amplification of reference gene primers within the assay. To quantify the absolute abundance of each unique TCRbeta CDR3 rearrangement, sequence reads were collapsed and filtered. Productive Simpson clonality was computed per sample as the square root of Simpson's diversity index over productive rearrangements. TCRdb's version of the immuneACCESS table is confined to in-frame rearrangements and falls short of the full clone set. An unresolved V gene accounts for under half of the shortfall where checked; the remainder is of unknown origin. The V and J calls and clone size come from that table; D and trimming were worked out from the DNA. The sample table lists about 220,000 clones, 83% of them with a count of one. Around 3.5% of the sample goes to the ten largest clones.

Worth noting for this clone: Its antigen is unknown. Per-base qualities were not stored, and no clone one base away is much larger.

Participants in the prospective study were enrolled through a virtual design, were aged roughly 18 to 90 years, and lived in under 25 United States geographic areas. In the prospective study, cohorts were assigned on the basis of participant-reported clinical history obtained from a screening survey and a study questionnaire. Exposed participants had been in contact with someone with a PCR-confirmed or clinician-diagnosed COVID-19 case within 2 weeks of study entry. Mobile phlebotomists in the prospective study collected whole blood, serum and a nasopharyngeal or oropharyngeal swab from every participant. Additional blood draws and questionnaires over an approximately 2-month period could optionally be provided by prospective study participants. Before DNA extraction, blood samples from the prospective study were shipped at room temperature or frozen.

The receptor was derived from a woman between 40 and 55 years old who had been exposed to COVID-19. Here the chain combines TRBV19 and TRBJ1-4; no D gene call is confident. The sequenced sample consisted of PBMCs or T cells enriched from blood (not recorded which). The CDR3 region: CASSILYRTGNEKLFF. The DNA sequence follows: TGTGCCAGTAGTATACTATACCGGACGGGGAATGAAAAACTGTTTTTT.